The TCR beta chain under discussion was sequenced for a study of cytomegalovirus exposure and HLA in healthy donors. As for the study in general: Of the donors genotyped, approximately 400 in all, 81% fell in the Caucasian-associated ancestry cluster.

Remarks on this clone: No antigen is known for it.

Vbeta (60) and Jbeta (13) primers were used in the PCR. This table comes from immunoSEQ multiplex PCR, and its TCRdb copy is limited to in-frame clones, with some not included. Of 150,000 to 170,000 clones listed, more than 75% were seen once; the top ten hold 7.7%. Points from the study as a whole: A later analysis reportedly found fewer N-insertions in an Asian-associated ancestry cluster than the roughly 670-donor mean. There was a cluster of highly shared sequence variants that was likely a sequencing artifact. Later analysis identified several of the most significant clusters that appeared linked to common viral pathogens.

Trimming stripped 6 bases from V and 2 bases from J, with 19 bases between. Per germline, CDR1 LGHNA and CDR2 YSLEER. This CDR3 is 16 amino acids long. This chain joins TRBV4-3 and TRBJ2-5; TRBD2 is a possible D gene (5 bases). Sequenced sample: PBMCs. This TCR was sampled from a man aged 25 to 40 in good health and CMV-seropositive. DNA for the CDR3: TGCGCCAGCAGTCCCTCGAGGGTAAGGTTGCAAGAGACCCAGTACTTC. It translates to CASSPSRVRLQETQYF.